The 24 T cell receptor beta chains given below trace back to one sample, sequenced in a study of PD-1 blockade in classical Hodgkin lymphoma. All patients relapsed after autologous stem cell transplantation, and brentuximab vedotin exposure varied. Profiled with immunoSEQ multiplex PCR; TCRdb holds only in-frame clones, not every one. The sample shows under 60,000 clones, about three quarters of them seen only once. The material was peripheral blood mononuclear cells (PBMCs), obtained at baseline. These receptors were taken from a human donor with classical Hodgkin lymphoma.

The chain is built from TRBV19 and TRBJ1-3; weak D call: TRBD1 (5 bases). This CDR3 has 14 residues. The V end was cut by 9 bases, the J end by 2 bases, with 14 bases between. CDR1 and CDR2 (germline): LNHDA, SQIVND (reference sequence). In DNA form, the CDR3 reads TGTGCCAGCCGACCTGGGACTGCTGGAAACACCATATATTTT. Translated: CASRPGTAGNTIYF.

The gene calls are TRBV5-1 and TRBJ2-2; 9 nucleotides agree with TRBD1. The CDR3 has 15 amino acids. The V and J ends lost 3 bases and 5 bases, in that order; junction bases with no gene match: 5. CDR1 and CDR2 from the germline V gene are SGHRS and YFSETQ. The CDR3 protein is CASSSGTGNTGELFF. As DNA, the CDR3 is TGCGCCAGCAGCTCCGGGACAGGGAATACCGGGGAGCTGTTTTTT.

The CDR3 nucleotides read TGTGCCTGGAGTGTAGGAGTAGGCAATCAGCCCCAGCATTTT. As protein: CAWSVGVGNQPQHF. The rearrangement uses TRBV30 and TRBJ1-5; D is uncertain. Germline V gene lookup returns CDR1 GTSNPN and CDR2 SVGIG (reference sequence). With 0 bases removed from V and 2 bases from J, the gap between germline ends came to 8 bases. The CDR3 spans 14 residues.

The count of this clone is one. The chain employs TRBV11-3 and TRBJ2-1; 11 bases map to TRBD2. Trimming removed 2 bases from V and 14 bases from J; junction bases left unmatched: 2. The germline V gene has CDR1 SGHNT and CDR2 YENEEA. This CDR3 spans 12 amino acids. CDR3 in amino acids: CASSLPGLAEFF. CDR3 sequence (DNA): TGTGCCAGCAGCTTACCGGGACTAGCGGAGTTCTTC.

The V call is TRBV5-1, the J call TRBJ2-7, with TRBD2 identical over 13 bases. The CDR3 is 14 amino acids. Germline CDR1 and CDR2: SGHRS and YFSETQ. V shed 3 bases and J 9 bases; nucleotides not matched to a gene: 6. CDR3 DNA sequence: TGCGCCAGCAGCTCAGGGACTAGCGGGAAACGGCAGTACTTC. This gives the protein CASSSGTSGKRQYF.

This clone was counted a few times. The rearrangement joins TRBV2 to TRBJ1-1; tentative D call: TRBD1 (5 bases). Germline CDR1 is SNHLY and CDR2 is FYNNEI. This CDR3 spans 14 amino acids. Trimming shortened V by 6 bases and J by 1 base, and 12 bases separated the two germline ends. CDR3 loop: CASSAGLTNTEAFF. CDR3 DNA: TGTGCCAGCAGCGCGGGACTGACGAACACTGAAGCTTTCTTT.

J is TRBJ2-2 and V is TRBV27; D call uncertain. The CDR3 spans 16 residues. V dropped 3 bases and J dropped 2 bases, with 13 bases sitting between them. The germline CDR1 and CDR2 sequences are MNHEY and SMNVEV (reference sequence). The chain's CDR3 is CASSFLYSINTGELFF. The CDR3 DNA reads TGTGCCAGCAGTTTTTTGTACAGCATTAACACCGGGGAGCTGTTTTTT.

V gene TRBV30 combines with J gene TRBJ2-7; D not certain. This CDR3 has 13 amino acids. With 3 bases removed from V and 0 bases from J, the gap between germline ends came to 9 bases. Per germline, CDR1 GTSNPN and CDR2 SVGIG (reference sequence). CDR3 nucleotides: TGTGCCTGGAGCACGGGCCTCTCCTACGAGCAGTACTTC. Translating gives CAWSTGLSYEQYF.

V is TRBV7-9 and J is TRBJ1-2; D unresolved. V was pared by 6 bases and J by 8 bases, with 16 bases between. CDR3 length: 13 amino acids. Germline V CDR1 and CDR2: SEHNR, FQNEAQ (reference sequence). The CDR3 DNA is TGTGCCAGCAGTCCAGACCCACTGGGAGGCTACACCTTC. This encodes CASSPDPLGGYTF.

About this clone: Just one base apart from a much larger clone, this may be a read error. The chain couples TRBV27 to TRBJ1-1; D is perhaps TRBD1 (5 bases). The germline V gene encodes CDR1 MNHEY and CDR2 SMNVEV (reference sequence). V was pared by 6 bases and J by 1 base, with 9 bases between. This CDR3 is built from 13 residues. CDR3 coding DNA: TGTGCCAGCAGCCCGACAGAGAACACTGAAGCTTTCTTT. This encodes CASSPTENTEAFF.

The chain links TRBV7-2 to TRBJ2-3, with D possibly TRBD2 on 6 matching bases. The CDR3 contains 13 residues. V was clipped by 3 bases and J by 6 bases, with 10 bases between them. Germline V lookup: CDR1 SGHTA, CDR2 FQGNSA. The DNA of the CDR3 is TGTGCCAGCAGCTTTAGCGGCGGGGATACGCAGTATTTT. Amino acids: CASSFSGGDTQYF.

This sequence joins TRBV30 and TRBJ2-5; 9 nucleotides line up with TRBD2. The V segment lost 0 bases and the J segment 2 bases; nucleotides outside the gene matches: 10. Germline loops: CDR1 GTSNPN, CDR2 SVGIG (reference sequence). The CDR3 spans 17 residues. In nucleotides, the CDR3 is TGTGCCTGGAGTGTAGGCGTTGTAGCGGGGGCACAAGAGACCCAGTACTTC. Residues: CAWSVGVVAGAQETQYF.

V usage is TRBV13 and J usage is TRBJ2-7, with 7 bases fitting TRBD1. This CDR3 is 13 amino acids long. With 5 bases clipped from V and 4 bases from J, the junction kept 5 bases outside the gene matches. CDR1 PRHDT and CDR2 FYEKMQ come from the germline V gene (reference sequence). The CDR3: CASSRQGIYEQYF. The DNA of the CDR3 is TGTGCCAGCAGCCGACAGGGCATTTACGAGCAGTACTTC.

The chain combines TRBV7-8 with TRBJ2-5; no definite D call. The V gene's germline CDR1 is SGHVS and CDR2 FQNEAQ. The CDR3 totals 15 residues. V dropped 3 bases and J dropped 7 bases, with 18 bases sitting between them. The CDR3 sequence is CASSLVATSKGTQYF. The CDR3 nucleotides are TGTGCCAGCAGCTTGGTGGCAACCTCGAAAGGGACCCAGTACTTC.

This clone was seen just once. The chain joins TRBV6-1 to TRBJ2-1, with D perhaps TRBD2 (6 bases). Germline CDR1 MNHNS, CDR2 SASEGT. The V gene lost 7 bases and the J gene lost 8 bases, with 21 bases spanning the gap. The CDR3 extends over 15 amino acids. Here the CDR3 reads CASMRRRDPGDEQFF. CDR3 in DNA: TGTGCCAGCATGAGAAGGCGGGATCCTGGCGATGAGCAGTTCTTC.

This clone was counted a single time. The CDR3 nucleotides read TGTGCCAGCAGTGCCAAAAACATTCAGTACTTC. Amino acids: CASSAKNIQYF. The chain recombines TRBV25-1 with TRBJ2-4; no clear D. This CDR3 has 11 residues. The V gene's germline CDR1 is MGHDK and CDR2 SYGVNS. Trimming took off 4 bases at V and 2 bases at J, with 0 bases between the two ends.

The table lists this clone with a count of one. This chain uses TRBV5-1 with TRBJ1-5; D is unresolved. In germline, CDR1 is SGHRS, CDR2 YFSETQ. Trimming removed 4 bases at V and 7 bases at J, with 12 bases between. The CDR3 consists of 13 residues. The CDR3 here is CASSPEGPQPQHF. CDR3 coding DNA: TGCGCCAGCAGCCCCGAGGGTCCCCAGCCCCAGCATTTT.

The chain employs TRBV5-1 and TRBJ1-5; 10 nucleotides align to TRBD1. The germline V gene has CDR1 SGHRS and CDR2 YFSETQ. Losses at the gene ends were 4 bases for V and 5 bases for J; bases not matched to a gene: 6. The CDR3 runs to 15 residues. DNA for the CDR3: TGCGCCAGCAGCGGAACCGGGACAGGGGATCAGCCCCAGCATTTT. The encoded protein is CASSGTGTGDQPQHF.

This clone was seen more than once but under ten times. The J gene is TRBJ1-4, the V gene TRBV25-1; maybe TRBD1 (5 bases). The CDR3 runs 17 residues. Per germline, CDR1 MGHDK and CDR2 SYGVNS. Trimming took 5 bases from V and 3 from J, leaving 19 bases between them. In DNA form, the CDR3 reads TGTGCCAGCAGTCCCCTGGGGCAGGGAGCGGCTAATGAAAAACTGTTTTTT. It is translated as CASSPLGQGAANEKLFF.

The CDR3 loop is CASSIEGMNTEAFF. For the CDR3, the DNA is TGTGCCAGTAGTATAGAGGGGATGAACACTGAAGCTTTCTTT. The chain combines TRBV19 with TRBJ1-1; D is ambiguous. The CDR3 consists of 14 residues. Germline V lookup: CDR1 LNHDA, CDR2 SQIVND (reference sequence). V dropped 0 bases and J dropped 0 bases, with 5 bases sitting between them.

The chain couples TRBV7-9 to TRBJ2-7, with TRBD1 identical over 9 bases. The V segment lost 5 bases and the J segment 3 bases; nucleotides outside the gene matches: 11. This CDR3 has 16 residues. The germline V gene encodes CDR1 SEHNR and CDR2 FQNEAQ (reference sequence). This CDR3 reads CASSPSPGQGFYEQYF. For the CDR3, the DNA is TGTGCCAGCAGCCCCTCTCCGGGACAGGGTTTCTACGAGCAGTACTTC.

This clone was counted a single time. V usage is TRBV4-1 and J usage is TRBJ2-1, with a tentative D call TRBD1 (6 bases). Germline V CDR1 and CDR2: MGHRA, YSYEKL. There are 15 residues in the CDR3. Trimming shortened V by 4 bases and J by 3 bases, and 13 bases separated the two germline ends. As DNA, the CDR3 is TGCGCCAGCAGCCGAGGGGGATCGAACTACAATGAGCAGTTCTTC. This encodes CASSRGGSNYNEQFF.

CDR3 DNA: TGTGCCAACAAGGACACCTACACTGAAGCTTTCTTT. Translated, it gives CANKDTYTEAFF. The genes are TRBV2 and TRBJ1-1; possible D gene TRBD1, 5 bases. Germline V gene sequence: CDR1 SNHLY, CDR2 FYNNEI. The CDR3 has 12 amino acids. The ends were cut back, 10 bases at V and 3 bases at J, with 12 bases in the middle.

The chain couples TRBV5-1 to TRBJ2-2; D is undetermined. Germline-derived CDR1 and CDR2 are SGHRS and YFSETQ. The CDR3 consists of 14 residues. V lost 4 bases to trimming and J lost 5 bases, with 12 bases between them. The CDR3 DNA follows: TGCGCCAGCAGCCCTTTTGTGGGGACCGGGGAGCTGTTTTTT. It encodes CASSPFVGTGELFF.